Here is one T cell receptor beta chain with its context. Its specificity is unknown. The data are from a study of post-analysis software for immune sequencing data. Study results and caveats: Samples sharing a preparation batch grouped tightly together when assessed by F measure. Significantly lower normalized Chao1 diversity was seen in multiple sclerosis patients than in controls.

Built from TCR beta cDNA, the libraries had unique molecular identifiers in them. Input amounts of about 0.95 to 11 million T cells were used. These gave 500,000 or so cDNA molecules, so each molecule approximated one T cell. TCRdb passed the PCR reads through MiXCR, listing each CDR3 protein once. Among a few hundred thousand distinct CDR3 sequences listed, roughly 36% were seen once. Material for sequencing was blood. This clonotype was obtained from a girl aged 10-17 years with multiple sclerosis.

For the CDR3, the DNA is TGTGCCAGCAGCGTAGCCCCGAGTCGAGCGGGGGGCCTCCAAGAGACCCAGTACTTC. This translates into CASSVAPSRAGGLQETQYF. This rearrangement joins TRBV9 to TRBJ2-5, with 9 bases lining up with TRBD2. CDR3 length equals 19 residues. Germline CDR1 and CDR2: SGDLS and YYNGEE. The ends lost 0 bases at V and 1 base at J; junction bases unmatched: 13. The full variable domain, in which reference TRBV9 and TRBJ2-5 provide the parts outside the CDR3, is DSGVTQTPKHLITATGQRVTLRCSPRSGDLSVYWYQQSLDQGLQFLIQYYNGEERAKGNILERFSAQQFPDLHSELNLSSLELGDSALYFCASSVAPSRAGGLQETQYFGPGTRLLVL.